Below, 23 T cell receptor beta chains from the same sample are listed, as sequenced in a study of regulatory T cells in long-lasting Graves disease. The time point is: newly diagnosed GD, antithyroid drugs for less than 3 months. From PBMCs, RNA was extracted and then used to make the TCR library. Investigators prepared the TCR beta libraries by applying iRepertoire HTBI primers and Arm-PCR of CDR3 regions. MiXCR was run by TCRdb on the multiplex PCR reads, yielding one entry per CDR3 protein. The top ten clones hold approximately 12% of a sample with 560,000 or so distinct CDR3 sequences, about 16% of them seen once. The sample also formed part of further work on T cells in Graves' hyperthyroidism and ophthalmopathy.

The sequenced sample was peripheral blood mononuclear cells (PBMCs), obtained at new diagnosis, from a patient treated with antithyroid drugs. The receptors derive from a man younger than 35 with Graves disease.

This clonotype was counted only a few times. The chain couples TRBV29-1 to TRBJ1-1; TRBD1 might be the D (5 bases). The germline V gene has CDR1 SQVTM and CDR2 ANQGSEA. This CDR3 is built from 15 residues. V was trimmed by 4 bases and J by 0 bases, leaving 15 bases between them. CDR3 in amino acids: CSVGGKSAVNTEAFF. CDR3 nucleotides: TGCAGCGTTGGGGGGAAAAGCGCGGTGAACACTGAAGCTTTCTTT. The variable domain in full, completed from reference TRBV29-1 and TRBJ1-1, reads SAVISQKPSRDICQRGTSLTIQCQVDSQVTMMFWYRQQPGQSLTLIATANQGSEATYESGFVIDKFPISRPNLTFSTLTVSNMSPEDSSIYLCSVGGKSAVNTEAFFGQGTRLTVV.

This clonotype was observed many times. CDR3 in amino acids: CASSPDGNQPQHF. CDR3 DNA sequence: TGTGCCAGCAGCCCGGACGGCAATCAGCCCCAGCATTTT. The V call is TRBV7-9, the J call TRBJ1-5; D ambiguous. Deletions cut 5 bases from V and 2 bases from J, with 7 bases between. Looked up from germline, CDR1 is SEHNR and CDR2 is FQNEAQ (reference sequence). CDR3 length equals 13 residues.

This clonotype was observed at least ten times. The gene calls are TRBV28 and TRBJ2-7; 7 bases fit TRBD2. Germline CDR1 and CDR2: MDHEN and SYDVKM. V was pared by 3 bases and J by 6 bases, with 8 bases of the junction left unmatched. The length of the CDR3 is 14 residues. The DNA for the CDR3 is TGTGCCAGCAGTTTTGGCGGGAGATCTTCCGAGCAGTACTTC. This codes for CASSFGGRSSEQYF.

Concerning this clonotype: Possible read error: a much larger clone is one base away. This chain links TRBV13 with TRBJ2-3; D might be TRBD2 (5 bases). Per the germline V gene, CDR1 is PRHDT and CDR2 is FYEKMQ (reference sequence). CDR3 length: 16 residues. The V and J ends lost 5 bases and 4 bases respectively, with 19 bases between them. Here the CDR3 reads CASSPLEGAEADTQYF. The DNA of the CDR3 is TGTGCCAGCAGCCCCCTCGAGGGAGCCGAGGCAGATACGCAGTATTTT.

This clonotype was seen many times. V gene TRBV28 combines with J gene TRBJ2-1; a weak D match, TRBD2 (6 bases). The ends were cut back, 5 bases at V and 1 base at J, with 18 bases in the middle. Germline CDR1 reads MDHEN; CDR2 reads SYDVKM. This CDR3 comprises 17 residues. In nucleotides, the CDR3 is TGTGCCAGCAGTACCCTTGGACCCCGGGGGTCCTACAATGAGCAGTTCTTC. Translation gives CASSTLGPRGSYNEQFF.

The V call is TRBV30, the J call TRBJ2-1, with D maybe TRBD2 (6 bases). Germline lookup yields CDR1 GTSNPN and CDR2 SVGIG (reference sequence). V was pared by 2 bases and J by 3 bases, with 11 bases between. The CDR3 has 14 amino acids. The CDR3 DNA follows: TGTGCCTGGAGTTCAATGGGAGGCTACAATGAGCAGTTCTTC. It translates to CAWSSMGGYNEQFF.

The rearrangement links TRBV20-1 to TRBJ2-1; maybe TRBD2 (6 bases). From germline, CDR1 is DFQATT and CDR2 SNEGSKA (reference sequence). CDR3 length equals 14 residues. Trimming took 5 bases from V and 8 from J, leaving 19 bases between them. CDR3 amino acids: CSALGPQGGDEQFF. CDR3 sequence (DNA): TGCAGTGCTTTGGGACCCCAAGGAGGGGATGAGCAGTTCTTC.

Ten or more counts support this clonotype. This chain joins TRBV5-1 and TRBJ2-7; D tentatively fits TRBD1 or TRBD2 (5 bases each). The CDR3 runs 17 residues. In germline, CDR1 is SGHRS, CDR2 YFSETQ. V gave up 0 bases and J gave up 3 bases, with 19 bases separating them. CDR3 coding DNA: TGCGCCAGCAGCTTGGTCAGGGTGAACGTTGGACTCTACGAGCAGTACTTC. This gives the protein CASSLVRVNVGLYEQYF.

This clonotype was observed at least ten times. J is TRBJ2-3 and V is TRBV28, with D maybe TRBD2 (7 bases). The CDR3 has 15 amino acids. Trimming left V 3 bases short and J 3 bases short, with 13 bases between. CDR1 is MDHEN and CDR2 is SYDVKM in the germline V gene. The CDR3 loop reads CASSFRGARTDTQYF. The CDR3 DNA is TGTGCCAGCAGTTTTCGGGGGGCTAGGACAGATACGCAGTATTTT.

The table lists this clonotype with many counts. The chain couples TRBV27 to TRBJ2-2, with 7 bases fitting TRBD1. The ends lost 2 bases at V and 0 bases at J; junction bases unmatched: 12. Germline CDR1 reads MNHEY; CDR2 reads SMNVEV (reference sequence). The CDR3 sequence is 19 residues long. This chain's CDR3 is CASSLRSLPGQTNTGELFF. CDR3 DNA sequence: TGTGCCAGCAGTTTAAGGTCATTACCGGGACAGACGAACACCGGGGAGCTGTTTTTT.

The rearrangement uses TRBV4-1 and TRBJ2-7; 12 bases map to TRBD2. The ends lost 4 bases at V and 5 bases at J; junction bases unmatched: 9. The CDR3 contains 16 residues. CDR1 and CDR2 from the germline V gene are MGHRA and YSYEKL. The CDR3 is CASSPDGLAGGDEQYF. The CDR3 nucleotides read TGCGCCAGCAGCCCCGATGGGCTAGCGGGAGGGGACGAGCAGTACTTC.

This clonotype was counted ten times or more. The rearrangement uses TRBV9 and TRBJ2-3, with D tentatively TRBD2 (5 bases). Per germline, CDR1 SGDLS and CDR2 YYNGEE. Trimming took off 3 bases at V and 0 bases at J, with 8 bases between the two ends. This CDR3 is 14 amino acids long. CDR3 sequence reads: CASSARGSTDTQYF. The CDR3 DNA reads as TGTGCCAGCAGCGCACGAGGGAGCACAGATACGCAGTATTTT.

This clonotype was observed at least ten times. The V call is TRBV28, the J call TRBJ1-5, with D uncertain. Germline V gene sequence: CDR1 MDHEN, CDR2 SYDVKM. The CDR3 length is 11 residues. Between the trimmed V and J ends, which lost 3 bases and 7 bases, there was a span of 4 bases. The CDR3 bases are TGTGCCAGCAGTTTCCAACAGCCCCAGCATTTT. Encoded protein: CASSFQQPQHF.

The chain couples TRBV9 to TRBJ2-7; 8 bases map to TRBD1. This CDR3 comprises 14 residues. Trimming at V came to 0 bases and at J to 5 bases, leaving 4 bases not matched to a gene. Germline loops: CDR1 SGDLS, CDR2 YYNGEE. The CDR3 loop is CASSVEGRGHEQYF. CDR3 sequence (DNA): TGTGCCAGCAGCGTAGAGGGCAGGGGGCACGAGCAGTACTTC. The variable domain in full, completed from reference TRBV9 and TRBJ2-7, reads DSGVTQTPKHLITATGQRVTLRCSPRSGDLSVYWYQQSLDQGLQFLIQYYNGEERAKGNILERFSAQQFPDLHSELNLSSLELGDSALYFCASSVEGRGHEQYFGPGTRLTVT.

This clonotype was seen ten or more times. The chain couples TRBV11-2 to TRBJ2-1; the D is unclear. The V gene lost 7 bases and the J gene lost 2 bases, with 12 bases spanning the gap. The germline gives CDR1 SGHAT, CDR2 FQNNGV. This CDR3 has 14 amino acids. The CDR3 nucleotides are TGTGCCAGCAACCCCGTCGGCCCCTACAATGAGCAGTTCTTC. Translation: CASNPVGPYNEQFF.

This chain's CDR3 is CASSFFAGEYF. DNA for the CDR3: TGTGCCAGCAGTTTTTTCGCCGGGGAGTACTTC. V gene TRBV12-3 or TRBV12-4 combines with J gene TRBJ2-5, with D tentatively TRBD2 (5 bases). The length of the CDR3 is 11 residues. V shed 3 bases and J shed 12 bases, with 11 bases lying between them.

The V gene is TRBV10-1, the J gene TRBJ2-1; 12 bases map to TRBD2. Unmatched junction bases numbered 8, after V lost 6 bases and J lost 5 bases. The CDR3 contains 16 residues. Per the germline V gene, CDR1 is WNHNN and CDR2 is SYGVQD (reference sequence). In DNA, the CDR3 is TGCGCCAGCAGCGCCCGGACTAGCGGGATCGACAATGAGCAGTTCTTC. It yields the protein CASSARTSGIDNEQFF.

J is TRBJ1-2 and V is TRBV28, with TRBD1 as a possible D gene (6 bases). CDR1 is MDHEN and CDR2 is SYDVKM in the germline V gene. CDR3 length: 13 residues. The V end lost 6 bases, the J end lost 1 base, and 9 bases lay between the germline ends. CDR3 nucleotide sequence: TGTGCCAGCAGGGTGGACAGTAACTATGGCTACACCTTC. It codes for CASRVDSNYGYTF.

This clonotype occurred many times. The chain links TRBV28 to TRBJ2-1; TRBD2 matches at 12 bases. Trimming at V came to 5 bases and at J to 4 bases, leaving 6 bases not matched to a gene. Germline values: CDR1 MDHEN, CDR2 SYDVKM. The CDR3 length is 16 residues. Here the CDR3 reads CASSRLAGVGYNEQFF. The DNA for the CDR3 is TGTGCCAGCAGTCGACTAGCGGGAGTTGGGTACAATGAGCAGTTCTTC.

This clonotype has just a few counts. The chain has TRBV18 and TRBJ2-1; 9 positions match TRBD1. This CDR3 has 16 amino acids. J was trimmed by 8 bases and V by 0 bases; bases with no gene match: 8. Germline V gives CDR1 KGHSH, CDR2 LQKENI. CDR3 in DNA: TGTGCCAGCTCACCACCGCGGGACAGGGTTATCGATGAGCAGTTCTTC. This translates into CASSPPRDRVIDEQFF.

The J gene is TRBJ2-5, the V gene TRBV19, with 7 positions matching TRBD1. This CDR3 has 20 amino acids. Unmatched junction bases numbered 23, after V lost 5 bases and J lost 2 bases. Looked up from germline, CDR1 is LNHDA and CDR2 is SQIVND (reference sequence). CDR3: CASSPLTNDRAGVWQETQYF. As DNA, the CDR3 is TGTGCCAGTAGTCCCCTTACTAACGACAGGGCAGGAGTCTGGCAAGAGACCCAGTACTTC.

The rearrangement links TRBV11-2 to TRBJ1-4; 9 bases line up with TRBD1. The CDR3 loop spans 17 amino acids. Trimming at V came to 1 base and at J to 5 bases, leaving 8 bases not matched to a gene. Germline V gene data show CDR1 as SGHAT and CDR2 as FQNNGV. The CDR3 coding sequence is TGTGCCAGCAGCTTAGGTCGCCGACAGGGGGGAAATGAAAAACTGTTTTTT. Translation: CASSLGRRQGGNEKLFF.

In its sample, this clonotype was seen many times. V is TRBV28 and J is TRBJ2-1, with TRBD1 identical over 9 bases. Germline V gene data show CDR1 as MDHEN and CDR2 as SYDVKM. The J segment lost 3 bases and the V segment lost 5 bases, leaving 8 bases of the junction unmatched. The CDR3 is 16 residues long. CDR3 loop: CASSEAGQGGYNEQFF. The CDR3 DNA sequence: TGTGCCAGCAGTGAAGCGGGACAGGGCGGCTACAATGAGCAGTTCTTC.